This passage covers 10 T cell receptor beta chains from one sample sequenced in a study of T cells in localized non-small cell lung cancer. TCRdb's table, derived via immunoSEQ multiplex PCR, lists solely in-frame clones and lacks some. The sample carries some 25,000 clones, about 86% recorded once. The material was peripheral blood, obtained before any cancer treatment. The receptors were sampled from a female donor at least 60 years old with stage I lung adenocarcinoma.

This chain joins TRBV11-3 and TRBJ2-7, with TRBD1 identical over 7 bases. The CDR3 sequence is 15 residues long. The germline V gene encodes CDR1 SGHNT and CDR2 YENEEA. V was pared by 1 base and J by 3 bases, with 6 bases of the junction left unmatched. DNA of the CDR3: TGTGCCAGCAGCTTAGGTGCGACAGGGAACTACGAGCAGTACTTC. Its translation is CASSLGATGNYEQYF.

The CDR3 DNA follows: TGTGCCTGGAGTGTTGCGTATGGGATAAGTAATTCACCCCTCCACTTT. Translated: CAWSVAYGISNSPLHF. The chain is built from TRBV30 and TRBJ1-6; D is undetermined. CDR3 length: 16 residues. Germline V gives CDR1 GTSNPN, CDR2 SVGIG (reference sequence). Trimming shortened V by 0 bases and J by 6 bases, and 15 bases separated the two germline ends.

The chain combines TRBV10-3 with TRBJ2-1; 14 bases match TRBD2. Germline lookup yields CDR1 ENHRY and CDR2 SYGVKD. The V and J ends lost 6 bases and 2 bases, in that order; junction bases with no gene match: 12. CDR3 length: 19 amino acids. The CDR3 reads CAISDPGLAGEGTYNEQFF. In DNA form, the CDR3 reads TGTGCCATCAGCGATCCGGGACTAGCGGGAGAGGGGACCTACAATGAGCAGTTCTTC.

CDR3 DNA sequence: TGTGCCAGCAGCCAAGGGCAGGTATCTGGCTACACCTTC. Translating gives CASSQGQVSGYTF. J is TRBJ1-2 and V is TRBV4-2; D unclear. The germline V gene has CDR1 LGHNA and CDR2 YNFKEQ. The V end was cut by 1 base, the J end by 7 bases, with 10 bases between. The CDR3 runs 13 residues.

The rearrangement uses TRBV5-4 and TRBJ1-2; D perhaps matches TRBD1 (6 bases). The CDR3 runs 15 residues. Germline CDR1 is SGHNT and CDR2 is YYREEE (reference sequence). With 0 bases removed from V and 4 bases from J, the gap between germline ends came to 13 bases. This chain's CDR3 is CASSLVGGATYGYTF. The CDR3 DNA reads TGTGCCAGCAGCTTGGTAGGGGGGGCAACCTATGGCTACACCTTC.

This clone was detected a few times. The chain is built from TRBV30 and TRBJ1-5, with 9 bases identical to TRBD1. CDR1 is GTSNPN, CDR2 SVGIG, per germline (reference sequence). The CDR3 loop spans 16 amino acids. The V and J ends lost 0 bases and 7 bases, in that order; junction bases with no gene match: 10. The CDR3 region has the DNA TGTGCCTGGAGTGTAAAGGGACAGGGTAACGAACAGCCCCAGCATTTT. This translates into CAWSVKGQGNEQPQHF.

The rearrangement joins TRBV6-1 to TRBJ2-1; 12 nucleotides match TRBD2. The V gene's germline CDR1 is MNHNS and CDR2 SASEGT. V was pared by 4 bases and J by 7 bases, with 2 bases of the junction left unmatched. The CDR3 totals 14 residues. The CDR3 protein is CASSGTSGRNEQFF. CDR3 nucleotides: TGTGCCAGCAGTGGCACTAGCGGGAGGAATGAGCAGTTCTTC.

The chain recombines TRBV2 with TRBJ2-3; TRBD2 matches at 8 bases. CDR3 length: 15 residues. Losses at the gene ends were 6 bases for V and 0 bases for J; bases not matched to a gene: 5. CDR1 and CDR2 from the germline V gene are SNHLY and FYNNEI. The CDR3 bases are TGTGCCAGCAGCTCCGGACTAGCTAGCACAGATACGCAGTATTTT. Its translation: CASSSGLASTDTQYF.

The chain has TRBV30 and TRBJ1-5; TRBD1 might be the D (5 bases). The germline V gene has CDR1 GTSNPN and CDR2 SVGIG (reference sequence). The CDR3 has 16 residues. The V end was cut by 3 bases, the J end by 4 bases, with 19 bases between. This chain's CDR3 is CAWRARGGRTNQPQHF. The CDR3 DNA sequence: TGTGCCTGGAGAGCCCGCGGAGGGCGGACAAATCAGCCCCAGCATTTT.

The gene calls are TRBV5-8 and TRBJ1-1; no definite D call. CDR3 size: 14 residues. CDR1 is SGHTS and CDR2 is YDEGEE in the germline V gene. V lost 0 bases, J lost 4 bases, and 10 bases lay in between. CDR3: CASSLVPFGTEAFF. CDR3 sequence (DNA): TGTGCCAGCAGCTTGGTTCCGTTTGGCACTGAAGCTTTCTTT. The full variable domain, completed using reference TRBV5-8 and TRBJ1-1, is EAGVTQSPTHLIKTRGQQATLRCSPISGHTSVYWYQQALGLGLQFLLWYDEGEERNRGNFPPRFSGRQFPNYSSELNVNALELEDSALYLCASSLVPFGTEAFFGQGTRLTVV.